Sequencing of this T cell receptor (beta chain) was carried out in a study of T cell repertoires in cytomegalovirus infection. TCRdb itself ran the reads through MiXCR, one entry per CDR3 protein. The data show approximately 550,000 distinct CDR3 sequences, 15% to 20% seen once. The CDR3 runs to 15 residues. Trimming left V 2 bases short and J 4 bases short, with 14 bases between. Germline V CDR1 and CDR2: SGHAT, FQDESV (reference sequence). The sequenced material came from CD8+ T cells from PBMCs. This TCR derives from a human donor in good health (CMV status not recorded). Some clones in this sample may be carry-over from other donors' samples. This sequence joins TRBV11-1 and TRBJ2-5, with D perhaps matching TRBD1 or TRBD2 (6 bases each). CDR3 sequence: CASSLTGAEGETQYF. The CDR3, as DNA: TGTGCCAGCAGCTTAACGGGGGCCGAGGGAGAGACCCAGTACTTC.